This entry lists 3 T cell receptor beta chains sequenced from one sample in a study of T cell repertoires in cytomegalovirus infection. Via MiXCR, TCRdb re-called the reads, giving one row per CDR3 protein. The sample includes about 240,000 distinct CDR3 sequences, around 6.6% of them seen just once. The sequenced sample consisted of PBMCs. The source of these receptors is a human donor in good health (CMV status not recorded). Some clones in this sample may be carry-over from other donors' samples.

The chain is built from TRBV19 and TRBJ1-5; weak D call: TRBD1 (5 bases). The germline V gene has CDR1 LNHDA and CDR2 SQIVND (reference sequence). The CDR3 is 14 amino acids. V dropped 8 bases and J dropped 1 base, with 12 bases sitting between them. CDR3 DNA: TGTGCCAGTCAGACTCGGGGGAGCAATCAGCCCCAGCATTTT. Translating gives CASQTRGSNQPQHF.

This clonotype came up many times. CDR3 protein: CASSSPGQGITGELFF. CDR3 nucleotides: TGTGCCAGCAGTTCCCCGGGACAGGGGATCACCGGGGAGCTGTTTTTT. The chain carries TRBV27 and TRBJ2-2; 10 nucleotides align to TRBD1. V dropped 4 bases and J dropped 4; count of bases not matched to a gene: 6. From germline, CDR1 is MNHEY and CDR2 SMNVEV (reference sequence). CDR3 length equals 16 residues.

This clonotype was seen ten or more times. The J gene is TRBJ2-1, the V gene TRBV7-2, with 7 bases lining up with TRBD1. The CDR3 is made up of 13 amino acids. Per the germline V gene, CDR1 is SGHTA and CDR2 is FQGNSA. J gave up 6 bases and V 4 bases, and 3 bases lay outside the gene matches. Here the CDR3 DNA reads TGTGCCAGCAGCTGGGGACAGCCCAATGAGCAGTTCTTC. The encoded protein is CASSWGQPNEQFF.